A selection of T cell receptor beta chains follows, all from one sample in a study of blood T cell repertoires in COVID-19. Here immunoSEQ multiplex PCR was the method, and the copy in TCRdb shows in-frame clones only, minus some. The sample records around 190,000 clones, about nine tenths being singletons. The sample consisted of PBMCs or T cells enriched from blood (not recorded which). Source of these receptors: a man in his late teens or twenties with acute COVID-19. CDR3s include the opening cysteine and the closing phenylalanine or tryptophan. The order of the fields is J gene, D gene, V gene, clone size, CDR3 DNA, CDR3 protein. A D gene is named only where the DNA matches it firmly. For some rows the clone size is stated as once, few or many, or as a class when expanded; others skip it.

J: TRBJ2-1
D: NA
V: TRBV11-2
size: NA
DNA: TGTGCCAGCAGCCCTAGGTGGGAGGGGGGCAGGGTGTACAATGAGCAGTTCTTC
CDR3: CASSPRWEGGRVYNEQFF

J: TRBJ2-5
D: TRBD1
V: TRBV11-3
size: NA
DNA: TGTGCCAGCAGCTTAGGGTCCGGGACAGGGTCCCAAGAGACCCAGTACTTC
CDR3: CASSLGSGTGSQETQYF

J: TRBJ2-3
D: TRBD2
V: TRBV11-2
size: NA
DNA: TGTGCCAGCAGCTTGAGAGCGGGAGGCACAGATACGCAGTATTTT
CDR3: CASSLRAGGTDTQYF

J: TRBJ1-4
D: NA
V: TRBV7-9
size: NA
DNA: TGTGCCAGCAGCAGGGGAGGGCGCACTAATGAAAAACTGTTTTTT
CDR3: CASSRGGRTNEKLFF

J: TRBJ1-1
D: NA
V: TRBV19
size: NA
DNA: TGTGCCAGTAGTACAGGGCAGGGCACCAACACTGAAGCTTTCTTT
CDR3: CASSTGQGTNTEAFF

J: TRBJ2-2
D: TRBD1
V: TRBV18
size: NA
DNA: TGTGCCAGCTCACCAGGGACAGGGAGAGGGGCGAACACCGGGGAGCTGTTTTTT
CDR3: CASSPGTGRGANTGELFF

J: TRBJ1-1
D: NA
V: TRBV9
size: NA
DNA: TGTGCCAGCAGCGCCCAGACAAAGCTGAACACTGAAGCTTTCTTT
CDR3: CASSAQTKLNTEAFF

J: TRBJ2-1
D: TRBD2
V: TRBV4-3
size: NA
DNA: TGCGCCAGCAGCCCTACGACTAGCGGGAGACACAATGAGCAGTTCTTC
CDR3: CASSPTTSGRHNEQFF

J: TRBJ2-7
D: TRBD1
V: TRBV7-9
size: NA
DNA: TGTGCCAGCAGCTTTTCTGGGGGATCCGGGACAGTCCCCTACGAGCAGTACTTC
CDR3: CASSFSGGSGTVPYEQYF

J: TRBJ1-1
D: NA
V: TRBV5-4
size: NA
DNA: TGTGCCAGCAGCCTTTACGGGACACCTAACACTGAAGCTTTCTTT
CDR3: CASSLYGTPNTEAFF

J: TRBJ1-1
D: NA
V: TRBV11-2
size: once
DNA: TGTGCCAGCAGCTTAGTTAGGAGGAACACTGAAGCTTTCTTT
CDR3: CASSLVRRNTEAFF

J: TRBJ2-1
D: TRBD2
V: TRBV30
size: once
DNA: TGTGCCTGGAGTAGGGGACTAGCGTACAATGAGCAGTTCTTC
CDR3: CAWSRGLAYNEQFF

J: TRBJ2-2
D: NA
V: TRBV7-2
size: NA
DNA: TGTGCCAGCAGCCCCCAGGGCGGCACCGGGGAGCTGTTTTTT
CDR3: CASSPQGGTGELFF

J: TRBJ1-5
D: NA
V: TRBV12-5
size: NA
DNA: TGTGCTAGTGGTTTGTCAGGGTTAGGCAATCAGCCCCAGCATTTT
CDR3: CASGLSGLGNQPQHF

J: TRBJ2-1
D: NA
V: TRBV7-9
size: NA
DNA: TGTGCCAGCAGCGACAGCCAGAATGAGCAGTTCTTC
CDR3: CASSDSQNEQFF

J: TRBJ1-3
D: NA
V: TRBV7-8
size: NA
DNA: TGTGCCAGCAGCTCCATCCCCAGGGCACCCCTGGGAGGAAACACCATATATTTT
CDR3: CASSSIPRAPLGGNTIYF

J: TRBJ2-1
D: TRBD1
V: TRBV5-4
size: NA
DNA: TGTGCCAGCAGCTCTCGGCCGGGACAGGCGCAGTTCTTC
CDR3: CASSSRPGQAQFF

J: TRBJ2-1
D: TRBD2
V: TRBV28
size: NA
DNA: TGTGCCAGCAGTTTGACTAGCGGGCGCAATGAGCAGTTCTTC
CDR3: CASSLTSGRNEQFF

J: TRBJ2-1
D: NA
V: TRBV7-8
size: NA
DNA: TGTGCCAGCAGCCCGGTAGAGGGAGCGTTTGGCTATGAGCAGTTCTTC
CDR3: CASSPVEGAFGYEQFF

J: TRBJ1-2
D: NA
V: TRBV11-2
size: NA
DNA: TGTGCCAGCAGCCCCATCCTAACAGGGAACTATGGCTACACCTTC
CDR3: CASSPILTGNYGYTF

J: TRBJ1-5
D: TRBD1
V: TRBV7-8
size: few
DNA: TGTGCCAGCAGCTTACCTGCGGGACAGGGGGTTAGTTCGTGGGATCAGCCCCAGCATTTT
CDR3: CASSLPAGQGVSSWDQPQHF

J: TRBJ1-4
D: NA
V: TRBV28
size: NA
DNA: TGTGCCAGCTCCCGACCAGGTGCTAATGAAAAACTGTTTTTT
CDR3: CASSRPGANEKLFF

J: TRBJ2-5
D: TRBD1
V: TRBV14
size: NA
DNA: TGTGCCAGCAGCCAAACGACAGGGGGCGCGGGGGAGACCCAGTACTTC
CDR3: CASSQTTGGAGETQYF

J: TRBJ2-1
D: TRBD2
V: TRBV28
size: NA
DNA: TGTGCCAGCAGCGTAGGGGCGGGAGGTGAAAATGAGCAGTTCTTC
CDR3: CASSVGAGGENEQFF

J: TRBJ2-1
D: TRBD2
V: TRBV3-1/TRBV3-2
size: NA
DNA: TGTGCCAGCAGCCAAGGAGCTAGCGGGCTAAATGAGCAGTTCTTC
CDR3: CASSQGASGLNEQFF

J: TRBJ2-2
D: TRBD2
V: TRBV7-2
size: once
DNA: TGTGCCAGCAGCCCGGGACTAGCGACAACCGGGGAGCTGTTTTTT
CDR3: CASSPGLATTGELFF

J: TRBJ2-1
D: NA
V: TRBV27
size: NA
DNA: TGTGCCAGCAGTTTAGCGGGACCCTACAATGAGCAGTTCTTC
CDR3: CASSLAGPYNEQFF

J: TRBJ2-2
D: TRBD2
V: TRBV11-2
size: NA
DNA: TGTGCCAGCAGCCCCGTTATGGTAGCGGGAGTGGCCGGGGAGCTGTTTTTT
CDR3: CASSPVMVAGVAGELFF

J: TRBJ1-2
D: TRBD1
V: TRBV6-5
size: NA
DNA: TGTGCCAGCAGCTTGGGACAGAACTATGGCTACACCTTC
CDR3: CASSLGQNYGYTF

J: TRBJ2-1
D: TRBD2
V: TRBV20-1
size: NA
DNA: TGCAGTGCTAGTTCGGGGACTAGCGGATACAATGAGCAGTTCTTC
CDR3: CSASSGTSGYNEQFF

J: TRBJ1-5
D: NA
V: TRBV9
size: NA
DNA: TGTGCCAGCAGCGTCGAGGGTGGGAGCAATCAGCCCCAGCATTTT
CDR3: CASSVEGGSNQPQHF

J: TRBJ1-4
D: NA
V: TRBV5-5
size: NA
DNA: TGTGCCAGCAGCTTGGAATTCTCCCCAACTAATGAAAAACTGTTTTTT
CDR3: CASSLEFSPTNEKLFF

J: TRBJ2-7
D: NA
V: TRBV4-2
size: NA
DNA: TGTGCCAGCAGCCAAGTTGGAGGTACTGGGACCTACGAGCAGTACTTC
CDR3: CASSQVGGTGTYEQYF

J: TRBJ2-1
D: TRBD1
V: TRBV19
size: NA
DNA: TGTGCCAGTAGCCCACCGGGACAGGGAATCGATGAGCAGTTCTTC
CDR3: CASSPPGQGIDEQFF

J: TRBJ2-4
D: TRBD2
V: TRBV7-9
size: NA
DNA: TGTGCCAGCAGCACTCTGGGGGGGTCGGCCAAAAACATTCAGTACTTC
CDR3: CASSTLGGSAKNIQYF